One and the same sample provided the 13 T cell receptor beta chains below, sequenced in a study of molecular identifiers for immune sequencing clone quantification. In TCRdb, the PCR reads were re-called with MiXCR into one record per CDR3 protein. The sample comprises about 330,000 distinct CDR3 sequences, about a quarter of which are singletons, and 0.7% to 0.95% rests with the top ten. The sample consisted of naive CD8+ T cells from blood, with Jurkat cell RNA spiked in. Subset defined: FACS-sorted CD8+CD4-CCR7+CD45RA+ naive T cells. The source of these receptors is a human donor in good health. Some libraries in this study had Jurkat cell RNA spiked in.

The rearrangement joins TRBV4-1 to TRBJ2-7, with D tentatively TRBD1 or TRBD2 (5 bases each). Germline values: CDR1 MGHRA, CDR2 YSYEKL. The CDR3 loop spans 15 amino acids. Deletions cut 0 bases from V and 0 bases from J, with 9 bases between. The CDR3 spells CASSQESGSSYEQYF. CDR3 DNA sequence: TGCGCCAGCAGCCAAGAATCAGGGAGCTCCTACGAGCAGTACTTC.

This chain links TRBV27 with TRBJ1-1, with D maybe TRBD1 (5 bases). The CDR3 length is 16 residues. Germline CDR1 and CDR2: MNHEY and SMNVEV (reference sequence). The V end lost 4 bases, the J end lost 5 bases, and 20 bases lay between the germline ends. CDR3 in amino acids: CASSSILGGGRTEAFF. The CDR3, as DNA: TGTGCCAGCAGTTCAATTTTGGGGGGGGGACGGACTGAAGCTTTCTTT.

With regard to this clonotype: At one of its ends the junction is not consistent with the germline gene, which may arise from a read error. This rearrangement joins TRBV7-9 to TRBJ2-5, with a tentative D call TRBD2 (5 bases). The CDR3 loop spans 13 amino acids. The germline V gene encodes CDR1 SEHNR and CDR2 FQNEAQ (reference sequence). In DNA form, the CDR3 reads TGTGCCAGCAGCTCCTCCGGGGAAGAGGCCCAGTACTTC. Translating it yields CASSSSGEEAQYF. Variable domain in full (rest from reference TRBV7-9 and TRBJ2-5): DTGVSQNPRHKITKRGQNVTFRCDPISEHNRLYWYRQTLGQGPEFLTYFQNEAQLEKSRLLSDRFSAERPKGSFSTLEIQRTEQGDSAMYLCASSSSGEEAQYFGPGTRLLVL.

V usage is TRBV27 and J usage is TRBJ1-4; a weak D match, TRBD1 (5 bases). With 10 bases removed from V and 2 bases from J, the gap between germline ends came to 26 bases. Germline assignment: CDR1 MNHEY and CDR2 SMNVEV (reference sequence). The CDR3 loop spans 18 amino acids. The chain's CDR3 is CATRAWGGVRGTNEKLFF. The DNA of the CDR3 is TGTGCCACCCGGGCATGGGGGGGGGTTAGGGGCACTAATGAAAAACTGTTTTTT. Drawing the rest from reference TRBV27 and TRBJ1-4, the complete variable domain is EAQVTQNPRYLITVTGKKLTVTCSQNMNHEYMSWYRQDPGLGLRQIYYSMNVEVTDKGDVPEGYKVSRKEKRNFPLILESPSPNQTSLYFCATRAWGGVRGTNEKLFFGSGTQLSVL.

A note on this clonotype: Since the CDR3 does not end with the conserved phenylalanine or tryptophan, this likely comes from a read error. The rearrangement joins TRBV28 to TRBJ1-1, with TRBD1 identical over 7 bases. The CDR3 covers 15 residues. The J segment lost 5 bases and the V segment lost 5 bases, leaving 11 bases of the junction unmatched. Germline V gives CDR1 MDHEN, CDR2 SYDVKM. The DNA for the CDR3 is TGTGCCAGCAGTCTTTATCAGGGGGGTAGAACTGAAGCTTTCTCT. Its translation: CASSLYQGGRTEAFS.

This clonotype was seen repeatedly, ten times or more. The rearrangement links TRBV13 to TRBJ2-5; a possible D gene is TRBD1 (6 bases). Germline V lookup: CDR1 PRHDT, CDR2 FYEKMQ (reference sequence). CDR3 size: 16 residues. The ends were cut back, 3 bases at V and 0 bases at J, with 14 bases in the middle. CDR3 amino acids: CASSLGPGVHQETQYF. The DNA for the CDR3 is TGTGCCAGCAGCTTGGGCCCAGGGGTTCACCAAGAGACCCAGTACTTC.

This clonotype was recorded a few times. One end of the junction fails to match germline, which may point to a read error. J is TRBJ2-3 and V is TRBV4-1; D uncertain. Germline V lookup: CDR1 MGHRA, CDR2 YSYEKL. The CDR3 runs to 15 residues. As DNA, the CDR3 is TGCGCCAGCGGCCAAGATCCAGCTAACACAGATACGCAGTATTTT. Encoded protein: CASGQDPANTDTQYF.

In the case of this clonotype: Germline and junction disagree at one end, which may indicate a read error. V and J are TRBV6-2 or TRBV6-3 and TRBJ2-7; 8 bases align to TRBD1. In germline, CDR1 is MNHEY, CDR2 SVGEGT. The CDR3 has 12 residues. CDR3 loop: CARSYQGAQTIF. CDR3 nucleotides: TGTGCCCGCAGTTACCAGGGGGCCCAAACCATCTTC.

The rearrangement joins TRBV7-9 to TRBJ2-7, with 7 bases lining up with TRBD1. The V gene end was trimmed by 1 base and the J gene end by 2 bases; junction bases not matched to a gene: 5. This CDR3 is built from 15 residues. Per the germline V gene, CDR1 is SEHNR and CDR2 is FQNEAQ (reference sequence). For the CDR3, the DNA is TGTGCCAGCAGCTTAGGAGGGGGCACCGCCTACGAGCAGTACTTC. It yields the protein CASSLGGGTAYEQYF.

In its sample, this clonotype was seen a few times. The CDR3 DNA follows: TGCGCCAGCAGCCCGGACAGGGTCAAACCCTACGAGCAGTACTTC. Translation gives CASSPDRVKPYEQYF. The rearrangement links TRBV4-1 to TRBJ2-7; 8 bases line up with TRBD1. J was trimmed by 2 bases and V by 4 bases; bases with no gene match: 7. The CDR3 sequence is 15 residues long. In germline, CDR1 is MGHRA, CDR2 YSYEKL.

For this clonotype: A clone one base away is much larger, so this may be a read error. The chain recombines TRBV28 with TRBJ2-3; a possible D gene is TRBD1 (5 bases). This CDR3 contains 15 residues. Germline CDR1 and CDR2: MDHEN and SYDVKM. The CDR3 nucleotides read TGTACCAGCAGTACCCAGGGCCCCTCCACAGATACGCAGTATTTT. It yields the protein CTSSTQGPSTDTQYF.

The chain links TRBV20-1 to TRBJ2-2; 7 nucleotides agree with TRBD2. There are 17 residues in the CDR3. V lost 4 bases to trimming and J lost 5 bases; unmatched junction nucleotides: 16. The germline gives CDR1 DFQATT, CDR2 SNEGSKA (reference sequence). The CDR3 DNA follows: TGCAGTGCTAATTTATTAGCGGGTGAGGGATGGACCGGGGAGCTGTTTTTT. This encodes CSANLLAGEGWTGELFF.

This clonotype has a handful of counts. This sequence joins TRBV7-9 and TRBJ2-1; 7 bases align to TRBD2. J gave up 4 bases and V 0 bases, and 3 bases lay outside the gene matches. Germline V CDR1 and CDR2: SEHNR, FQNEAQ (reference sequence). The CDR3 length is 15 residues. CDR3 sequence (DNA): TGTGCCAGCAGCTTAGCAACTAGCGAATACAATGAGCAGTTCTTC. It encodes CASSLATSEYNEQFF.